This T cell receptor (beta chain) stems from a study of blood T cell repertoires in COVID-19. Looked up from germline, CDR1 is SGHNT and CDR2 is YENEEA. The CDR3 is 14 residues long. Trimming removed 5 bases at V and 3 bases at J, with 14 bases between. Assay: immunoSEQ multiplex PCR; the TCRdb copy retains only in-frame clones and omits some. This sample carries about 140,000 clones, 75% to 80% of them seen once, and the ten largest clones take around 2.9%. The sequencing input was PBMCs or T cells enriched from blood (not recorded which). The source of this sequence is a woman aged 45-65 years who had recovered from COVID-19. This rearrangement joins TRBV11-3 to TRBJ2-7; a weak D match, TRBD1 (6 bases). CDR3 sequence: CASSDTGILYEQYF. The CDR3 DNA reads as TGTGCCAGCAGCGATACAGGGATTCTCTACGAGCAGTACTTC.